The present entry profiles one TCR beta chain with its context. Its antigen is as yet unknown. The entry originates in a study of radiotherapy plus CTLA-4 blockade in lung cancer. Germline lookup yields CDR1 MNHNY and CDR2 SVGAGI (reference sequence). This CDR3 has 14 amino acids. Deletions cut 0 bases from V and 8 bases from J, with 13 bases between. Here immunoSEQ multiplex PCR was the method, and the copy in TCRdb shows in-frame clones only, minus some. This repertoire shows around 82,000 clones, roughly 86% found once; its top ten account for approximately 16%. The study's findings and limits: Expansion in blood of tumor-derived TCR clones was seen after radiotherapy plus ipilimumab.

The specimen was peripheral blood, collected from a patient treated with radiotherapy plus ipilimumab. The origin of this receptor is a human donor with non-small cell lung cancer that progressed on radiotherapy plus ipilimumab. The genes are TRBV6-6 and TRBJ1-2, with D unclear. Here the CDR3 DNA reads TGTGCCAGCAGTTACTCCGGGTCGTCCGGCGGCTACACCTTC. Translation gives CASSYSGSSGGYTF.